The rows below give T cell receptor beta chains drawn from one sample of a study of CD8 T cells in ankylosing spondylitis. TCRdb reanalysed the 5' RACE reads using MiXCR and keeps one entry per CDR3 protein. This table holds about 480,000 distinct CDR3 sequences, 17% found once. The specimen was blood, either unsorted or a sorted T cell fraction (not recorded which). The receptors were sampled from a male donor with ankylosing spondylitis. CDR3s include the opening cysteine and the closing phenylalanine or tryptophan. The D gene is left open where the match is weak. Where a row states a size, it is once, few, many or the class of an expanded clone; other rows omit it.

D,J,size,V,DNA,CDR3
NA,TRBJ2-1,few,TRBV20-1,TGCAGTGCTAGAGATCATGGCGGGGCCCCCAATGAGCAGTTCTTC,CSARDHGGAPNEQFF
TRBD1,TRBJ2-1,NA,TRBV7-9,TGTGCCAGCAGCTTAGCCACGGGACAGGCTAATGAGCAGTTCTTC,CASSLATGQANEQFF
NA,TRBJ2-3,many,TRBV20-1,TGCAGTGCTAGTGTGCCGGGAACCACAGATACGCAGTATTTT,CSASVPGTTDTQYF
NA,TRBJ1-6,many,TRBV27,TGTGCCAGCAGTTTCCGGGATAATTCACCCCTCCACTTT,CASSFRDNSPLHF
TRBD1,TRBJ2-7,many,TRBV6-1,TGTGCCAGCAGGCGCACAGGGGGCTACGAGCAGTACTTC,CASRRTGGYEQYF
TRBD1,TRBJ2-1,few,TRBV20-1,TGCAGTGGGGAGGGACAGGGGAATGGCAATGAGCAGTTCTTC,CSGEGQGNGNEQFF
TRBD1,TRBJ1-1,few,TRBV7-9,TGTGCCAGCAGCTTAGGGGACAGGGGAGCTTTCTTT,CASSLGDRGAFF
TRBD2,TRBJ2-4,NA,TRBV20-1,TGCAGTGCTAGAGATAGGGGATTACGCGGGGGAGACGACATTCAGTACTTC,CSARDRGLRGGDDIQYF
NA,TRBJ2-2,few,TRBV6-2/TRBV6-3,TGTGCCAGCAGTTACGTAGGACTAAACACCGGGGAGCTGTTTTTT,CASSYVGLNTGELFF
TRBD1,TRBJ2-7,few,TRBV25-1,TGTGCCAGCAGTTCCCGGGACAGGACCCACGAGCAGTACTTC,CASSSRDRTHEQYF
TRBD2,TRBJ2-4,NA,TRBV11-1,TGTGCCAGCAGCCTCCTGTCAGCGGGGGGCGGGGCCAAAAACATTCAGTACTTC,CASSLLSAGGGAKNIQYF
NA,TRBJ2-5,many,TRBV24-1,TGTGCCACCAGCCCCCAGGACCGGGAGACCCAGTACTTC,CATSPQDRETQYF
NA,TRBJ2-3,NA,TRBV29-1,TGCAGCGTTGACCTGACACGGGCTGGGACAGATACGCAGTATTTT,CSVDLTRAGTDTQYF
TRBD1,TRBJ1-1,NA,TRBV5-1,TGCGCCAGCAGCGCGGGGACAGGTATGAACACTGAAGCTTTCTTT,CASSAGTGMNTEAFF
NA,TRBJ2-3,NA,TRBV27,TGTGCCAGCAGAGCCCCCGGGGGCACAGATACGCAGTATTTT,CASRAPGGTDTQYF
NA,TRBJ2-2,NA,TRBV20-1,TGCAGTGCTGAACCCAACACCGGGGAGCTGTTTTTT,CSAEPNTGELFF
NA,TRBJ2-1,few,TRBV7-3,TGTGCCAGCAGCTTAGGGTCCGGCGGAAATGAGCAGTTCTTC,CASSLGSGGNEQFF
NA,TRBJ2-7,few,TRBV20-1,TGCAGTGCTATAATCTGGACAAGCTCCTACGAGCAGTACTTC,CSAIIWTSSYEQYF
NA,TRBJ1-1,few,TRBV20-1,TGCAGTGCCCGGACCCCCCCAGGGAACACTGAAGCTTTCTTT,CSARTPPGNTEAFF
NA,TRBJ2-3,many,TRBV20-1,TGCAGTGCTAGTCTCCGCACAGATACGCAGTATTTT,CSASLRTDTQYF
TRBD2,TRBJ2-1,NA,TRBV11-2,TGTGCCAGCAGCGCTAGCGGGGGGCGAGCCTACAATGAGCAGTTCTTC,CASSASGGRAYNEQFF
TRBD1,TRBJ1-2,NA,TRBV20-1,TGCAGTGCTAGAGCTGGGACAGCCCCTAACTATGGCTACACCTTC,CSARAGTAPNYGYTF
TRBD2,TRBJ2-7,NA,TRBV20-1,TGCAGTGCTAGGGTCGAGGGAGGGCCCCACGAGCAGTACTTC,CSARVEGGPHEQYF
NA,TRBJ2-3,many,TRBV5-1,TGTGCCAGCAGCCTCTTGACAGATACGCAGTATTTT,CASSLLTDTQYF
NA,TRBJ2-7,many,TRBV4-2,TGTGCCAGCAGCCAAGCCTTTGGACCTACCTACGAGCAGTACTTC,CASSQAFGPTYEQYF
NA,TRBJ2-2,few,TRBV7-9,TGTGCCAGCAGCGACCAGGCGGCGACGAACACCGGGGAGCTGTTTTTT,CASSDQAATNTGELFF